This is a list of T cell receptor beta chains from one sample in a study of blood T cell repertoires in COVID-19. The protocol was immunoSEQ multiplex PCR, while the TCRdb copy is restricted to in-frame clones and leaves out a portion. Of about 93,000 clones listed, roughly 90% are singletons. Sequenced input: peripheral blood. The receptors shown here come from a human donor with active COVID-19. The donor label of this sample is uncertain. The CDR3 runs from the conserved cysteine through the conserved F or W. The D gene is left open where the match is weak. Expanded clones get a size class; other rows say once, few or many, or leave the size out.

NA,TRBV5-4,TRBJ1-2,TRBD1,TGTGCCAGCAGATACCGGGACAGGGGGGGCTACACCTTC,CASRYRDRGGYTF
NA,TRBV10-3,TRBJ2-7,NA,TGTGCCATCAGGGACAGTAGCTCCTACGAGCAGTACTTC,CAIRDSSSYEQYF
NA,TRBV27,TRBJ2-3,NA,TGTGCCAGCAGTGATGAGGGGAGGCGCACAGATACGCAGTATTTT,CASSDEGRRTDTQYF
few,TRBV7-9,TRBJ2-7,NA,TGTGCCAGCAGCCCAACAGGGTTACCCTACGAGCAGTACTTC,CASSPTGLPYEQYF
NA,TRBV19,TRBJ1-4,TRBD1,TGTGCCAGTAAAAGACAGGGAAGCGCGACTAATGAAAAACTGTTTTTT,CASKRQGSATNEKLFF
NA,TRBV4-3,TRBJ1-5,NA,TGCGCCAGCAGCCAAGGGGCCAACAGGGCGCATCAGCCCCAGCATTTT,CASSQGANRAHQPQHF
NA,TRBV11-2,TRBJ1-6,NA,TGTGCCAGCAGCATTCCGCTCGGCCAGACTTATAATTCACCCCTCCACTTT,CASSIPLGQTYNSPLHF
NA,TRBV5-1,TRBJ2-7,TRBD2,TGCGCCAGCAGCTTGAGGCCGCCGACTAGCGGGGGATACGAGCAGTACTTC,CASSLRPPTSGGYEQYF
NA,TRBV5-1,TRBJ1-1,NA,TGCGCCAGCAGCTTGGGTTCAGGGTCGTTTACTGAAGCTTTCTTT,CASSLGSGSFTEAFF
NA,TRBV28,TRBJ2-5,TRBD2,TGTGCCAGCAGTTTAATTGGCGGGGGAAAAGAGACCCAGTACTTC,CASSLIGGGKETQYF
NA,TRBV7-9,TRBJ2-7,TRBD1,TGTGCCAGCAGCTTAGGTCAGGGGGCATACGAGCAGTACTTC,CASSLGQGAYEQYF